Sequencing of this T cell receptor beta chain was carried out in a study of T cell repertoires in cytomegalovirus infection. Germline-derived CDR1 and CDR2 are DFQATT and SNEGSKA (reference sequence). The CDR3 covers 12 residues. Turning to this clonotype: Its antigen remains unknown. Compared with germline, one end of the junction differs, possibly owing to a read error.

TCRdb reanalysed the reads using MiXCR and keeps one entry per CDR3 protein. The sample has over 100,000 distinct CDR3 sequences, around a tenth seen once. The source is a human donor in good health (CMV status not recorded). Some clones in this sample may be carry-over from other donors' samples. The rearrangement links TRBV20-1 to TRBJ1-1; D is undetermined. Sequencing was done on a sample of PBMCs, sequenced either directly or after in vitro stimulation (not recorded which). CDR3: CSAGDTNTEAFF. CDR3 nucleotide sequence: TGCAGTGCTGGAGACACGAACACTGAAGCTTTCTTT.